Included here is one T cell receptor beta chain sequence, with context. This entry comes from a study of blood T cell repertoires in COVID-19. Those enrolled, adults aged 18 to 89 years, came from about 24 US areas. Before they entered the study, exposed participants had met a COVID-19 case within 2 weeks. The assay was immunoSEQ multiplex PCR, and TCRdb's table has in-frame clones only and misses some. The repertoire consists of approximately 400,000 clones, with 80% to 95% occurring once and the leading ten covering 0.86%. The CDR3 extends over 15 amino acids. V shed 4 bases, J shed 4 bases, and the junction held 10 bases outside the gene matches. Per germline, CDR1 SQVTM and CDR2 ANQGSEA.

This TCR was sampled from a woman in her thirties or forties who had been exposed to COVID-19. J is TRBJ1-3 and V is TRBV29-1; 7 nucleotides align to TRBD1. What was sequenced was PBMCs or T cells enriched from blood (not recorded which). CDR3 sequence reads: CSVAPSTGAGNTIYF. The DNA for the CDR3 is TGCAGCGTTGCCCCCTCAACAGGGGCCGGAAACACCATATATTTT. Filled out from reference TRBV29-1 and TRBJ1-3, the complete variable domain reads SAVISQKPSRDICQRGTSLTIQCQVDSQVTMMFWYRQQPGQSLTLIATANQGSEATYESGFVIDKFPISRPNLTFSTLTVSNMSPEDSSIYLCSVAPSTGAGNTIYFGEGSWLTVV.